A selection of T cell receptor beta chains follows, all from one sample in a study of blood T cell repertoires in COVID-19. Sequenced by immunoSEQ multiplex PCR; TCRdb stores in-frame clones only, minus some. The sample has about 180,000 clones, less than 85% seen once. Sequencing used peripheral blood. The source of these receptors is a woman aged 55 to 70 with COVID-19, enrolled during active disease. The CDR3 runs from the conserved cysteine through the conserved F or W. The D gene is left open where the match is weak. Expanded clones get a size class; other rows say once, few or many, or leave the size out.

D gene,J gene,V gene,clone size,CDR3 DNA,CDR3 protein
NA,TRBJ2-2,TRBV5-4,NA,TGTGCCAGCAGCTTCGAGGACGGGGAGCTGTTTTTT,CASSFEDGELFF
NA,TRBJ1-2,TRBV24-1,once,TGTGCCACCAGTGATTCAAGTTTGGACAGTCCCTATGGCTACACCTTC,CATSDSSLDSPYGYTF
TRBD1,TRBJ1-5,TRBV6-5,NA,TGTGCCAGCAGGTCCACAGGGGGCAATCAGCCCCAGCATTTT,CASRSTGGNQPQHF
NA,TRBJ2-2,TRBV7-3,NA,TGTGCCAGCAGCTTACGCGGTGACTCCGGGGAGCTGTTTTTT,CASSLRGDSGELFF
TRBD1,TRBJ2-2,TRBV19,NA,TGTGCCAGTAGTAACAGGGGGGACACCGGGGAGCTGTTTTTT,CASSNRGDTGELFF
TRBD2,TRBJ2-1,TRBV27,NA,TGTGCCAGCAGTTTATCTTTCGGGAGGGCCGGAGAGCAGTTCTTC,CASSLSFGRAGEQFF
NA,TRBJ2-2,TRBV5-1,NA,TGCGCCAGCAGCTCGGGACTCGACAAGACCGGGGAGCTGTTTTTT,CASSSGLDKTGELFF
NA,TRBJ1-4,TRBV5-6,NA,TGTGCCAGCAGCCTGACGGGGAGTGAAAAACTGTTTTTT,CASSLTGSEKLFF
TRBD1,TRBJ1-2,TRBV5-8,NA,TGTGCCAGCAGCCTAGGACAGGAGAACTATGGCTACACCTTC,CASSLGQENYGYTF
NA,TRBJ2-1,TRBV7-8,many,TGTGCCAGCAGCGTTTCCCGGGACACTTATGCAGAGCAGTTCTTC,CASSVSRDTYAEQFF
NA,TRBJ2-3,TRBV7-6,NA,TGTGCCAGCAGCTTAGTCGGCGGGAACTTCGAAGATACGCAGTATTTT,CASSLVGGNFEDTQYF
NA,TRBJ2-7,TRBV3-1/TRBV3-2,NA,TGTGCCAGCAGCCAAGGATTCCAGTGGCTCTCAAGCTCCTACGAGCAGTACTTC,CASSQGFQWLSSSYEQYF
TRBD1,TRBJ2-2,TRBV14,many,TGTGCCAGCAGCCCCCGACAGGGATGGAGCGGGGAGCTGTTTTTT,CASSPRQGWSGELFF
TRBD2,TRBJ2-4,TRBV3-1/TRBV3-2,many,TGTGCCAGCAGCCAAGAGAGACTAGCGGGGGGAGTACCCAAAAACATTCAGTACTTC,CASSQERLAGGVPKNIQYF
NA,TRBJ2-2,TRBV2,once,TGTGCCAGCAGTGAGGCAGGGGCTAGCGGCACCGGGGAGCTGTTTTTT,CASSEAGASGTGELFF
TRBD2,TRBJ2-1,TRBV6-2/TRBV6-3,NA,TGTGCCAGCAGCCCAAGCGGGAGCTCCTACAATGAGCAGTTCTTC,CASSPSGSSYNEQFF
NA,TRBJ2-1,TRBV27,few,TGTGCCAGCAGTGTAACGGGTCTGATAGATGAGCAGTTCTTC,CASSVTGLIDEQFF
TRBD2,TRBJ2-3,TRBV5-1,NA,TGCGCCAGCAGACCCCGGGGGGGCGAGGCAGATACGCAGTATTTT,CASRPRGGEADTQYF
TRBD2,TRBJ2-7,TRBV5-6,NA,TGTGCCAGCAGCCGGGGACTAGATCTCCACGAGCAGTACTTC,CASSRGLDLHEQYF
TRBD1,TRBJ1-4,TRBV19,NA,TGTGCCAGTAGCATAGGGCAGGGGGTCTCTACTAATGAAAAACTGTTTTTT,CASSIGQGVSTNEKLFF
NA,TRBJ1-4,TRBV27,NA,TGTGCCAGCAGTAGGACAGCAACTAATGAAAAACTGTTTTTT,CASSRTATNEKLFF
NA,TRBJ1-6,TRBV14,NA,TGTGCCAGCAGCCAAGAGTCGCGTGACTCCTATAATTCACCCCTCCACTTT,CASSQESRDSYNSPLHF
TRBD1,TRBJ1-4,TRBV28,NA,TGTGCCAGCAGCCTGACAGGGGGGCAGAATGAAAAACTGTTTTTT,CASSLTGGQNEKLFF
NA,TRBJ1-4,TRBV7-7,NA,TGTGCTAGCAGCAGATCAGGGTCAACTAATGAAAAACTGTTTTTT,CASSRSGSTNEKLFF
NA,TRBJ1-5,TRBV19,NA,TGTGCCAGTAGCGGGGGGGGCGGTCAGCCCCAGCATTTT,CASSGGGGQPQHF
TRBD1,TRBJ1-3,TRBV7-9,many,TGTGCCAGCAGCTTTTGGACAGGGGGCACGGGAGGAAACACCATATATTTT,CASSFWTGGTGGNTIYF
TRBD2,TRBJ2-3,TRBV28,NA,TGTGCCAGCAGGAGGACTAGCGGGAGAAGCACAGATACGCAGTATTTT,CASRRTSGRSTDTQYF
NA,TRBJ1-2,TRBV6-1,once,TGTGCCAGCAGTGAGGGCAACTATGGCTACACCTTC,CASSEGNYGYTF
TRBD2,TRBJ2-1,TRBV6-2/TRBV6-3,NA,TGTGCCAGCAGTAAAAATTCCGGGACTAGCGGGAACAATGAGCAGTTCTTC,CASSKNSGTSGNNEQFF
NA,TRBJ2-2,TRBV7-2,NA,TGTGCCAGCAGCGGTAGGGTCGGGACACGTACCCTCACCGGGGAGCTGTTTTTT,CASSGRVGTRTLTGELFF
TRBD1,TRBJ2-5,TRBV29-1,NA,TGCAGCGCTAGGGACAGCACTAGACAAGAGACCCAGTACTTC,CSARDSTRQETQYF
NA,TRBJ2-3,TRBV10-3,once,TGTGCCATCAGTGAGTCGAGCGGACAGTCACTTAGCACAGATACGCAGTATTTT,CAISESSGQSLSTDTQYF
NA,TRBJ2-7,TRBV3-1/TRBV3-2,NA,TGTGCCAGCAGCCAAGGGAAAACGGAGGCTTGTCGAGTAGACGAGCAGTACTTC,CASSQGKTEACRVDEQYF
TRBD1,TRBJ2-5,TRBV7-2,NA,TGTGCCAGCAGCCTGGACAGGGGAGAGACCCAGTACTTC,CASSLDRGETQYF
NA,TRBJ2-1,TRBV6-2/TRBV6-3,few,TGTGCCAGCAGTTACTCTGGGAGGGAGCAGTTCTTC,CASSYSGREQFF
NA,TRBJ2-2,TRBV3-1/TRBV3-2,once,TGTGCCAGCACCCAGAGGGGGAAGAACACCGGGGAGCTGTTTTTT,CASTQRGKNTGELFF
TRBD1,TRBJ2-2,TRBV28,NA,TGTGCCAGCAGCTTATGGACAGGGAGTAGAAACGGGGAGCTGTTTTTT,CASSLWTGSRNGELFF
TRBD2,TRBJ2-3,TRBV7-9,NA,TGTGCCAGCAGCGGGAGACTAGCGGGAGCGGGGACGCAAGATACGCAGTATTTT,CASSGRLAGAGTQDTQYF
TRBD1,TRBJ2-7,TRBV5-4,NA,TGTGCCAGCAGCTCGCCGGGACAGGGGATCTACGAGCAGTACTTC,CASSSPGQGIYEQYF
TRBD1,TRBJ1-5,TRBV28,NA,TGTGCCAGCAGTCCCGGGACAGGCAATCAGCCCCAGCATTTT,CASSPGTGNQPQHF
NA,TRBJ1-4,TRBV6-5,NA,TGTGCCAGCAGTTACTCCTCTGCTAATGAAAAACTGTTTTTT,CASSYSSANEKLFF
NA,TRBJ2-5,TRBV11-2,NA,TGTGCCAGCAGCCGACAGGTCGGGGAGACCCAGTACTTC,CASSRQVGETQYF
NA,TRBJ1-2,TRBV6-2/TRBV6-3,few,TGTGCCAGCAGTTCTATCTCGCATGGCTATGGCTACACCTTC,CASSSISHGYGYTF
TRBD1,TRBJ1-4,TRBV5-1,NA,TGCGCCAGCAGCTTGGCGGTCAGGGGGACGGAACTGTTTTTT,CASSLAVRGTELFF
TRBD2,TRBJ2-1,TRBV19,NA,TGTGCCAGTAGTCAAGCTAGCGGGGGGCCCCCCCGGGAGCAGTTCTTC,CASSQASGGPPREQFF
TRBD2,TRBJ2-1,TRBV5-5,NA,TGTGCCAGCAGCTTTCTGGCGGGAGTGTTCGGCAATGAGCAGTTCTTC,CASSFLAGVFGNEQFF
NA,TRBJ1-2,TRBV10-3,NA,TGTGCCATCAGTGACAGGATTAACTATGGCTACACCTTC,CAISDRINYGYTF
NA,TRBJ1-3,TRBV28,NA,TGTGCCAGCAGCCCTCCGGCCGGTACCGACATCTCTGGAAACACCATATATTTT,CASSPPAGTDISGNTIYF
TRBD2,TRBJ2-1,TRBV3-1/TRBV3-2,NA,TGTGCCAGCAGCCAAGGGCTAGCGGGGGGCAATGAGCAGTTCTTC,CASSQGLAGGNEQFF
TRBD1,TRBJ1-3,TRBV5-6,NA,TGTGCCAGCAGCTCCGGAAGGACAGGGTATGACTCTGGAAACACCATATATTTT,CASSSGRTGYDSGNTIYF
TRBD1,TRBJ1-1,TRBV12-3/TRBV12-4,NA,TGTGCCAGCAGTTTCCCGGGACAGGCTGAAGCTTTCTTT,CASSFPGQAEAFF